A single sample is the source of the 9 T cell receptor beta chains below, sequenced in a study of T cell responses to AZD1222 COVID-19 vaccine. The data were produced by immunoSEQ multiplex PCR, yet TCRdb's version contains in-frame clones alone and is incomplete. This table has about 140,000 clones, roughly 92% appearing once. The specimen comprised peripheral blood, sampled on day 0 of AZD1222 vaccination. These receptors came from an adult in good health.

Written as DNA, the CDR3 is TGTGCCAGCAGCAGGACAGGGAACACTGAAGCTTTCTTT. It yields the protein CASSRTGNTEAFF. The chain uses TRBV5-4 and TRBJ1-1, with 7 bases that match TRBD1. CDR1 and CDR2 from the germline V gene are SGHNT and YYREEE (reference sequence). V shed 4 bases and J 1 base; nucleotides not matched to a gene: 1. The CDR3 loop spans 13 amino acids.

The chain carries TRBV30 and TRBJ2-7; 8 bases are a match to TRBD2. V shed 2 bases, J shed 1 base, and the junction held 7 bases outside the gene matches. Germline values: CDR1 GTSNPN, CDR2 SVGIG (reference sequence). CDR3 length: 15 amino acids. CDR3 sequence reads: CAWSPGLVQSYEQYF. The CDR3 region has the DNA TGTGCCTGGAGTCCGGGACTAGTGCAATCCTACGAGCAGTACTTC.

CDR3 loop: CASSFQGGGNTEAFF. As DNA, the CDR3 is TGTGCCAGCAGTTTCCAGGGAGGGGGGAACACTGAAGCTTTCTTT. This chain uses TRBV6-5 with TRBJ1-1; D is possibly TRBD1 (6 bases). The CDR3 is 15 residues long. Germline V gene data show CDR1 as MNHEY and CDR2 as SVGAGI. The V end lost 4 bases, the J end lost 1 base, and 13 bases lay between the germline ends.

The genes are TRBV5-1 and TRBJ1-1, with D perhaps TRBD1 (6 bases). With 3 bases removed from V and 3 bases from J, the gap between germline ends came to 21 bases. In germline, CDR1 is SGHRS, CDR2 YFSETQ. This CDR3 is 17 amino acids long. The CDR3 loop is CASSYRAGGGMYTEAFF. CDR3 coding DNA: TGCGCCAGCAGCTATAGGGCCGGAGGGGGAATGTACACTGAAGCTTTCTTT.

The J gene is TRBJ1-1, the V gene TRBV6-4, with a tentative D call TRBD1 (5 bases). The germline V gene encodes CDR1 MRHNA and CDR2 SNTAGT. The V and J ends lost 0 bases and 7 bases respectively, with 12 bases between them. The CDR3 spans 14 residues. The CDR3 spells CASSDSGGIGEAFF. CDR3 nucleotides: TGTGCCAGCAGTGACTCTGGGGGAATCGGTGAAGCTTTCTTT.

The chain has TRBV15 and TRBJ1-1, with 9 bases matching TRBD1. Germline V lookup: CDR1 LNHNV, CDR2 YYDKDF (reference sequence). The V segment lost 3 bases and the J segment 6 bases; nucleotides outside the gene matches: 14. CDR3 size: 17 residues. The CDR3: CATSSTPGQGGEAEAFF. DNA of the CDR3: TGTGCCACCAGCAGTACCCCGGGACAGGGAGGTGAGGCTGAAGCTTTCTTT.

The chain couples TRBV5-1 to TRBJ1-5, with TRBD1 identical over 8 bases. Germline V gene lookup returns CDR1 SGHRS and CDR2 YFSETQ. With 4 bases clipped from V and 5 bases from J, the junction kept 2 bases outside the gene matches. The CDR3 consists of 13 residues. The CDR3 loop reads CASSPQGDQPQHF. The CDR3 DNA sequence: TGCGCCAGCAGCCCACAGGGGGATCAGCCCCAGCATTTT.

This clone appeared once. This CDR3 is CASRPGTRERGYTF. The CDR3 DNA follows: TGTGCCAGCAGGCCCGGGACAAGAGAACGTGGCTACACCTTC. The V gene is TRBV6-5, the J gene TRBJ1-2; tentatively, D is TRBD1 (6 bases). CDR3 size: 14 residues. Deletions cut 6 bases from V and 7 bases from J, with 18 bases between. The germline CDR1 and CDR2 sequences are MNHEY and SVGAGI.

The rearrangement joins TRBV10-2 to TRBJ2-5, with 11 nucleotides matching TRBD2. The CDR3 runs 14 residues. V lost 6 bases to trimming and J lost 4 bases; unmatched junction nucleotides: 4. CDR1 WSHSY and CDR2 SAAADI come from the germline V gene. The CDR3 DNA sequence: TGCGCCAGCAGCCCCCTAGCGGGAGGAGAGACCCAGTACTTC. Translated: CASSPLAGGETQYF.